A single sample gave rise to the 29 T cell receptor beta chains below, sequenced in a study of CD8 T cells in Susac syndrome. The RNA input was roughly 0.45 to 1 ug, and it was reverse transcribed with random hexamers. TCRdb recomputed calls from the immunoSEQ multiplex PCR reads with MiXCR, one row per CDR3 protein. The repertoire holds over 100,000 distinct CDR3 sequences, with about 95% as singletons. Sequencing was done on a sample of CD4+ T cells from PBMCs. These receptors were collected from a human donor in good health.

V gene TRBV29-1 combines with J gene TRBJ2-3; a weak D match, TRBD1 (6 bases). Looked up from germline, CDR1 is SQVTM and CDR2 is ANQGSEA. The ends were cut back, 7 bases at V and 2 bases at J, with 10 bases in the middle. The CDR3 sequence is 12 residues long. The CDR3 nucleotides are TGCAGCGGTGACAGGTCCACAGATACGCAGTATTTT. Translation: CSGDRSTDTQYF.

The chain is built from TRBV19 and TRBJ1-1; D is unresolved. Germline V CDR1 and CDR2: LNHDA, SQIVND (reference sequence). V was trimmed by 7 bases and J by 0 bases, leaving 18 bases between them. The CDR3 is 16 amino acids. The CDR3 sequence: CASTLDGRPMNTEAFF. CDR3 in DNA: TGTGCCAGTACCCTGGACGGACGACCTATGAACACTGAAGCTTTCTTT.

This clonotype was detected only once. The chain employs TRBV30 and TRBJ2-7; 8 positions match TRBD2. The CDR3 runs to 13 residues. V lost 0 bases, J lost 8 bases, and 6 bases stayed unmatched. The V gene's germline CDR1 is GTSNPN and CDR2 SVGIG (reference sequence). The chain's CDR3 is CAWSVTTGGKQYF. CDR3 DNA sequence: TGTGCCTGGAGTGTAACCACGGGGGGGAAGCAGTACTTC.

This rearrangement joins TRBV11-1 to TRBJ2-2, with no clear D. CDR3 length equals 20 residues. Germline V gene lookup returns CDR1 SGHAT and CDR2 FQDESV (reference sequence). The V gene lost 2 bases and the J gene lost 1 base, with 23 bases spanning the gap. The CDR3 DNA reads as TGTGCCAGCAGCTTAAGGAACCCCCACAAGGGCGCGGAGAACACCGGGGAGCTGTTTTTT. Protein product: CASSLRNPHKGAENTGELFF.

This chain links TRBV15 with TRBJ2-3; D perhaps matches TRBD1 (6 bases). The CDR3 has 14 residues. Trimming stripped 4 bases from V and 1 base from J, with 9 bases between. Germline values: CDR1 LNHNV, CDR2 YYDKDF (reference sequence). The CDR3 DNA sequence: TGTGCCACCAGCACCCGGACAGGCACAGATACGCAGTATTTT. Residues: CATSTRTGTDTQYF.

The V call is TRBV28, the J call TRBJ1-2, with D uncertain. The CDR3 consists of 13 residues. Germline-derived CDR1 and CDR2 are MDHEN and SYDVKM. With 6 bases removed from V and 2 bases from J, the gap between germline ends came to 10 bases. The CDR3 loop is CASSPGRNYGYTF. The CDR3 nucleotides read TGTGCCAGCAGCCCGGGTCGGAACTATGGCTACACCTTC.

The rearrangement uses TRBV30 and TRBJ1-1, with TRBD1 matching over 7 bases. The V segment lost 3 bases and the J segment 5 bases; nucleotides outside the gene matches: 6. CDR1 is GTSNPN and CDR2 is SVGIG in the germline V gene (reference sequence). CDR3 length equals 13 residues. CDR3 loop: CAWSRQGGTEAFF. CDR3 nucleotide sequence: TGTGCCTGGAGCCGACAGGGTGGGACTGAAGCTTTCTTT.

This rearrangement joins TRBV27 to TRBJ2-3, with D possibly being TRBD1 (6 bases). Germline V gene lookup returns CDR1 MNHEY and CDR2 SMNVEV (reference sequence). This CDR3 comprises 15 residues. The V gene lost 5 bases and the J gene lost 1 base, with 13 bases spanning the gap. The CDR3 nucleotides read TGTGCCAGCAGTCCCTCAGGGGACCGCACAGATACGCAGTATTTT. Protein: CASSPSGDRTDTQYF.

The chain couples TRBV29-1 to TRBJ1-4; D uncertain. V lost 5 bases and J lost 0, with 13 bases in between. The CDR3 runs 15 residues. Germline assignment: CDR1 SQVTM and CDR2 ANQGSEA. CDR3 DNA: TGCAGCGTTTCGCGACGGACCCCAACTAATGAAAAACTGTTTTTT. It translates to CSVSRRTPTNEKLFF.

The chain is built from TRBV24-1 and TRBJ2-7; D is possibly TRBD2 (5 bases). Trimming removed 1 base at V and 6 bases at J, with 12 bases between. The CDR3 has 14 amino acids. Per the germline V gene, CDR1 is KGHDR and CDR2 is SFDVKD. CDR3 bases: TGTGCCACCAGTGATTTCTCCCCGGGGAGCGAGCAGTACTTC. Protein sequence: CATSDFSPGSEQYF.

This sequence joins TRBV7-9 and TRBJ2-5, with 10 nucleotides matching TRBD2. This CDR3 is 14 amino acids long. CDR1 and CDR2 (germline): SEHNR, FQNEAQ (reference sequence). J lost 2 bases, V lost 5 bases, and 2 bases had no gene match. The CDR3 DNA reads TGTGCCAGCAGCGCGACTAGCGGGCAAGAGACCCAGTACTTC. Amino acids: CASSATSGQETQYF.

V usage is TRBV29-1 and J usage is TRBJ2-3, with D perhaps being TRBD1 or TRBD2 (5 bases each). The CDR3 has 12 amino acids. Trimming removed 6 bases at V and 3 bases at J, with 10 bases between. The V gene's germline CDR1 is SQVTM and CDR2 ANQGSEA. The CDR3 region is CSVGDQTDTQYF. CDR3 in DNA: TGCAGCGTCGGGGACCAGACAGATACGCAGTATTTT.

The CDR3 protein is CSATPGTQYEQYF. The DNA of the CDR3 is TGCAGTGCTACCCCCGGGACTCAATACGAGCAGTACTTC. The chain couples TRBV20-1 to TRBJ2-7, with D maybe TRBD2 (6 bases). The V end was cut by 4 bases, the J end by 4 bases, with 14 bases between. This CDR3 has 13 amino acids. From germline, CDR1 is DFQATT and CDR2 SNEGSKA (reference sequence).

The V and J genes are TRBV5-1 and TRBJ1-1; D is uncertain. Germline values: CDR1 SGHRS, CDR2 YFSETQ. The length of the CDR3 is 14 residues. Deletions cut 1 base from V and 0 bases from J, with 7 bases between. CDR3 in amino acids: CASSLLQLNTEAFF. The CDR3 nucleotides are TGCGCCAGCAGCTTGTTACAGTTGAACACTGAAGCTTTCTTT.

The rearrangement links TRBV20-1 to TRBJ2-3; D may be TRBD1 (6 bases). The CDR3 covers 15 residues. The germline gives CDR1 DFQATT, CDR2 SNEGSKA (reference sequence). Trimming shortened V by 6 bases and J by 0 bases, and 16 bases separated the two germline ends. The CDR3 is CSAGQSLKSTDTQYF. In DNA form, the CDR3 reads TGCAGTGCCGGACAGTCTCTAAAGAGCACAGATACGCAGTATTTT.

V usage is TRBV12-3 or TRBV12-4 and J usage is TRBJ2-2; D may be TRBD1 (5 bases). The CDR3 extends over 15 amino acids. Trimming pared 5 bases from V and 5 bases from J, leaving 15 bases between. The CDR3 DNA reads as TGTGCCAGCAGTCGCACGATAGGGGTAACCGGGGAGCTGTTTTTT. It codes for CASSRTIGVTGELFF.

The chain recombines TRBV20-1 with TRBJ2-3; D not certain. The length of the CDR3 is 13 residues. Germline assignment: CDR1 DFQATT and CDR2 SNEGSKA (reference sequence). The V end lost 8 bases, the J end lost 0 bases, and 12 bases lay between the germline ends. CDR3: CSTNTPSTDTQYF. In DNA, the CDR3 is TGCAGTACGAACACTCCAAGCACAGATACGCAGTATTTT.

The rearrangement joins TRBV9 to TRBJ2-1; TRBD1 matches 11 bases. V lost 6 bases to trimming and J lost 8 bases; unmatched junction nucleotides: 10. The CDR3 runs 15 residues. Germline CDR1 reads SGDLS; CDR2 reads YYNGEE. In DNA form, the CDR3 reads TGTGCCAGCACTATCGGACAGGGGGCCCTCGATGAGCAGTTCTTC. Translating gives CASTIGQGALDEQFF.

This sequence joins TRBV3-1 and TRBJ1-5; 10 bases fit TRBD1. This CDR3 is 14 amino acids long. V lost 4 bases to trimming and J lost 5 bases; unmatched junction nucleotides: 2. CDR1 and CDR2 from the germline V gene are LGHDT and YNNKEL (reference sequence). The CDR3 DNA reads TGTGCCAGCAGCCGGGGGACAGGGGATCAGCCCCAGCATTTT. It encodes CASSRGTGDQPQHF.

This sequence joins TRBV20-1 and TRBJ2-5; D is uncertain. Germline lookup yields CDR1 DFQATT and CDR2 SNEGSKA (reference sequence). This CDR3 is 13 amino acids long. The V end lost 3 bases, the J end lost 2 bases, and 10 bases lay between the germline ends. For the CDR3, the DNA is TGCAGTGCTAGGGCAGTTAAGCAAGAGACCCAGTACTTC. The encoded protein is CSARAVKQETQYF.

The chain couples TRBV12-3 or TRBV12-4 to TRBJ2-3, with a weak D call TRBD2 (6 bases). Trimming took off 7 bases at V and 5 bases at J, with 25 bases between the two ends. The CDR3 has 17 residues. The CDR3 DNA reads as TGTGCCAGCACCCTACAGAAGGGACTCCAAAGCGGAGATACGCAGTATTTT. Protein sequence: CASTLQKGLQSGDTQYF.

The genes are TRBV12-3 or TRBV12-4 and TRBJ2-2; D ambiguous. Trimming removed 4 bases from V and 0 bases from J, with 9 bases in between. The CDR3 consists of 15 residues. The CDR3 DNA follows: TGTGCCAGCAGTTGGCGCCTATCGAACACCGGGGAGCTGTTTTTT. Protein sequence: CASSWRLSNTGELFF.

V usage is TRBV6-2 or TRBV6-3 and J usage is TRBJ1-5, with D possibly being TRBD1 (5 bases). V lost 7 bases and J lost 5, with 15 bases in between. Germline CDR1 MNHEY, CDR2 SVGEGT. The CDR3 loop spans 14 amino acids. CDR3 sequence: CASTDSEGYQPQHF. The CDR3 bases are TGTGCCAGCACCGACAGCGAAGGATATCAGCCCCAGCATTTT.

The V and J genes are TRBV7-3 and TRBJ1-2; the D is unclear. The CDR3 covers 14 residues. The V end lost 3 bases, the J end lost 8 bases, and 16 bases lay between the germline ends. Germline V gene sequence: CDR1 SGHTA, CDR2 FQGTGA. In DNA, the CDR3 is TGTGCCAGCAGCTTGGGTGCCAAGGGAGCAGGCTACACCTTC. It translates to CASSLGAKGAGYTF.

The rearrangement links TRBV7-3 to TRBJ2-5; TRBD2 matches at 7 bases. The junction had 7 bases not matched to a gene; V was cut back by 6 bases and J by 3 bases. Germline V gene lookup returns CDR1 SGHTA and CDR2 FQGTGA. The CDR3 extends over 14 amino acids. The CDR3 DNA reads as TGTGCCAGCAGTCCCGCCGGGACTAAAGAGACCCAGTACTTC. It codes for CASSPAGTKETQYF.

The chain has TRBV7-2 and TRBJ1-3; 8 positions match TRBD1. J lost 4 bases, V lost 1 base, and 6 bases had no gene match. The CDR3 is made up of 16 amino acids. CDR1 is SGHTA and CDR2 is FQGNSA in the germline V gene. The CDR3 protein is CASSLELAGGGNTIYF. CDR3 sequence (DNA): TGTGCCAGCAGCTTAGAGTTGGCAGGGGGCGGAAACACCATATATTTT.

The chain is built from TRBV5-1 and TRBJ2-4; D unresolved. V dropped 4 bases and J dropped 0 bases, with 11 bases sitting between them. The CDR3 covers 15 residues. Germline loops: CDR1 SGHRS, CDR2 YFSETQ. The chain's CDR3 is CASSPVESAKNIQYF. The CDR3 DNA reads TGCGCCAGCAGCCCGGTCGAATCAGCCAAAAACATTCAGTACTTC. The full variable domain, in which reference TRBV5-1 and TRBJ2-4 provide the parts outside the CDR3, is KAGVTQTPRYLIKTRGQQVTLSCSPISGHRSVSWYQQTPGQGLQFLFEYFSETQRNKGNFPGRFSGRQFSNSRSEMNVSTLELGDSALYLCASSPVESAKNIQYFGAGTRLSVL.

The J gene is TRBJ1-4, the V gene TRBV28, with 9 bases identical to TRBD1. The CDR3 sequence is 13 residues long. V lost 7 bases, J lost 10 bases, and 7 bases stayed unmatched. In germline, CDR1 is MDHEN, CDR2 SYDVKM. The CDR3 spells CASTIDRGGKLFF. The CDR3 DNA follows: TGTGCCAGCACCATAGACAGGGGGGGAAAACTGTTTTTT.

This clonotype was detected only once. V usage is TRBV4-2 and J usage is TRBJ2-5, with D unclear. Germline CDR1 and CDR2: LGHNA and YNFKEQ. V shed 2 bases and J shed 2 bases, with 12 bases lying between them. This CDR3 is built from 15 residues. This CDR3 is CASSQSLGLQETQYF. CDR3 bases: TGTGCCAGCAGCCAATCTTTGGGTCTGCAAGAGACCCAGTACTTC.